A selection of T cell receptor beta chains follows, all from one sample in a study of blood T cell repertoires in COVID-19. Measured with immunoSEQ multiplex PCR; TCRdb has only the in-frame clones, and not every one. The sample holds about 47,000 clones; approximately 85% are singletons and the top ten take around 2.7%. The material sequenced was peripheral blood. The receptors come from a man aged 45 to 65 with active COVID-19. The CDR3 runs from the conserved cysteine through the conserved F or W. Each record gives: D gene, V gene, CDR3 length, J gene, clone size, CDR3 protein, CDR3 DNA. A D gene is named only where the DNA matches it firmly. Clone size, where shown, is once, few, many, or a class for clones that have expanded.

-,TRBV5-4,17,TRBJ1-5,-,CASSPGPSDSFNQPQHF,TGTGCCAGCAGTCCGGGGCCCTCGGACAGCTTTAATCAGCCCCAGCATTTT
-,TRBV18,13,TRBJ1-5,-,CASSTGPNQPQHF,TGTGCCAGCTCCACAGGGCCCAATCAGCCCCAGCATTTT
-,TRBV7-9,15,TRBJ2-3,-,CASSSGGKGTDTQYF,TGTGCCAGCAGCTCAGGAGGGAAAGGTACAGATACGCAGTATTTT
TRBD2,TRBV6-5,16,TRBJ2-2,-,CASSYLLAGSTGELFF,TGTGCCAGCAGTTACCTCCTAGCGGGGAGCACCGGGGAGCTGTTTTTT
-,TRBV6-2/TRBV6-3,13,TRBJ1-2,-,CASSYSQGYGYTF,TGTGCCAGCAGTTACTCGCAGGGGTATGGCTACACCTTC
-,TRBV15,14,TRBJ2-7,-,CATSKAGQGYEQYF,TGTGCCACCAGCAAAGCCGGGCAGGGCTACGAGCAGTACTTC
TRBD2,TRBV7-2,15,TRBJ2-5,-,CASSLSGVISETQYF,TGTGCCAGCAGCTTAAGCGGGGTAATCTCCGAGACCCAGTACTTC
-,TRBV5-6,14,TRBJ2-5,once,CASSFRGYQETQYF,TGTGCCAGCAGCTTTCGGGGGTACCAAGAGACCCAGTACTTC
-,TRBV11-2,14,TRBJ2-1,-,CASTNRGAGNEQFF,TGTGCCAGCACCAATCGGGGGGCGGGGAATGAGCAGTTCTTC
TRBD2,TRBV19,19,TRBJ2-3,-,CASSSRTSGRAGRADTQYF,TGTGCCAGTAGTTCCCGGACTAGCGGGAGGGCGGGGAGGGCAGATACGCAGTATTTT
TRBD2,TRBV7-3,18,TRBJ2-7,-,CASSLSPSGGTSSYEQYF,TGTGCCAGCAGCTTAAGTCCCAGCGGGGGGACGAGCTCCTACGAGCAGTACTTC
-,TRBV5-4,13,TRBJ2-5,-,CASSLERPGTQYF,TGTGCCAGCAGCTTGGAACGTCCAGGGACCCAGTACTTC
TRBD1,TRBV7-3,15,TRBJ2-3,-,CASSPTGTSTDTQYF,TGTGCCAGCAGCCCGACAGGGACCAGCACAGATACGCAGTATTTT
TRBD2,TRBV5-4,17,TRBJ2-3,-,CASSRLAGGKSTDTQYF,TGTGCCAGCAGCCGACTAGCGGGGGGCAAGAGCACAGATACGCAGTATTTT
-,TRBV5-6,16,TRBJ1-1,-,CASSLGRSGMNTEAFF,TGTGCCAGCAGCTTGGGTCGCTCGGGGATGAACACTGAAGCTTTCTTT
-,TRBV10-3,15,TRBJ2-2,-,CAISEPQGWTGELFF,TGTGCCATCAGTGAGCCCCAGGGCTGGACCGGGGAGCTGTTTTTT
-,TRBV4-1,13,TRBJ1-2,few,CASSQADSYGYTF,TGCGCCAGCAGCCAAGCAGACAGCTATGGCTACACCTTC
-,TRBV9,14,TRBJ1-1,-,CASSPRTENTEAFF,TGTGCCAGCAGCCCGAGGACAGAGAACACTGAAGCTTTCTTT
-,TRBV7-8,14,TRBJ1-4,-,CASSPHRRDEKLFF,TGTGCCAGCAGCCCCCATCGGAGGGATGAAAAACTGTTTTTT
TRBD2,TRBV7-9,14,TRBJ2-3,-,CASSPAGGLNTQYF,TGTGCCAGCAGCCCAGCGGGAGGTTTGAATACGCAGTATTTT
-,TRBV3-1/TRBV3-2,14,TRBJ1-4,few,CASSQVSGNEKLFF,TGTGCCAGCAGCCAAGTATCCGGTAACGAAAAACTGTTTTTT
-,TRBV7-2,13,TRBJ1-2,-,CASSLGLNYGYTF,TGTGCCAGCAGCTTAGGTCTTAACTATGGCTACACCTTC